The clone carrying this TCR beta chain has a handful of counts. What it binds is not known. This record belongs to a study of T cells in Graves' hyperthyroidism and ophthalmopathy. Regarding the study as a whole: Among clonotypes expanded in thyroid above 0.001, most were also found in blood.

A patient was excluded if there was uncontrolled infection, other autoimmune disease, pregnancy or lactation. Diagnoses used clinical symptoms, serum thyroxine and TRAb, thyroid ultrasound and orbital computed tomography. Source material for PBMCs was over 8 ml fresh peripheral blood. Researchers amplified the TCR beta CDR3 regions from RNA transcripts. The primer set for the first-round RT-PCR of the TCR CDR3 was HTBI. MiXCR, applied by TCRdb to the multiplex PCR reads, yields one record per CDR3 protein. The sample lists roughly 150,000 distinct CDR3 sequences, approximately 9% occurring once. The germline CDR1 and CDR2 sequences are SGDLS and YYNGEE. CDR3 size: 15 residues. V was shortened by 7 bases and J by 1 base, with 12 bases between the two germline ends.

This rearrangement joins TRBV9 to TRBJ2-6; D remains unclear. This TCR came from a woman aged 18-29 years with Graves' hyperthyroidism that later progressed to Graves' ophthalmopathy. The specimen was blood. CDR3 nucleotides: TGTGCCAGCTCCCAAGTAGGTTCTGGGGCCAACGTCCTGACTTTC. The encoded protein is CASSQVGSGANVLTF.